A selection of T cell receptor beta chains follows, all from one sample in a study of shared clonotypes between healthy human individuals. Libraries were prepared by immunoSEQ multiplex PCR; TCRdb keeps only in-frame clonotypes and omits some of them. The sample holds a few hundred thousand clones; 95% to 98% are singletons and the top ten take less than 0.065%. Sample: naive CD4+ T cells sorted from blood. Source of these receptors: a woman between 25 and 40 years old in good health. The CDR3 runs from the conserved cysteine through the conserved F or W. Each record gives: V gene, clone size, D gene, J gene, CDR3 DNA, CDR3 protein. D genes are given only for firm matches. Clone size is shown for a subset of rows, as once, few, many or a class of expanded clone.

v_call: TRBV28
clone_size: few
d_call: NA
j_call: TRBJ1-5
cdr3_nt: TGTGCCAGCGGGGGGTCTAATCAGCCCCAGCATTTT
cdr3_aa: CASGGSNQPQHF

v_call: TRBV6-1
clone_size: NA
d_call: NA
j_call: TRBJ2-3
cdr3_nt: TGTGCCAGCAGGAAGGACAGACGTTCATTGGATACGCAGTATTTT
cdr3_aa: CASRKDRRSLDTQYF

v_call: TRBV4-2
clone_size: once
d_call: TRBD1
j_call: TRBJ1-1
cdr3_nt: TGTGCCAGCAGCCAAGATCCCCACAAACAGGGGGCTGAAGCTTTCTTT
cdr3_aa: CASSQDPHKQGAEAFF

v_call: TRBV5-1
clone_size: NA
d_call: TRBD1
j_call: TRBJ1-2
cdr3_nt: TGCGCCAGCACCGGGACAGGGGGCCCCTATGGCTACACCTTC
cdr3_aa: CASTGTGGPYGYTF

v_call: TRBV2
clone_size: NA
d_call: NA
j_call: TRBJ2-7
cdr3_nt: TGTGCCAGCAGTAAACAGGGATTCTACGAGCAGTACTTC
cdr3_aa: CASSKQGFYEQYF

v_call: TRBV29-1
clone_size: NA
d_call: TRBD2
j_call: TRBJ2-1
cdr3_nt: TGCAGCCTGCGGGCTAGCGGAAACAATGAGCAGTTCTTC
cdr3_aa: CSLRASGNNEQFF

v_call: TRBV7-9
clone_size: NA
d_call: NA
j_call: TRBJ2-3
cdr3_nt: TGTGCCAGCAGCTTCCCTCCCGGGACACCGGGGGATACGCAGTATTTT
cdr3_aa: CASSFPPGTPGDTQYF

v_call: TRBV5-1
clone_size: NA
d_call: TRBD2
j_call: TRBJ2-7
cdr3_nt: TGCGCCAGCAGCGGATCCGTCGGGACTAGAACCTACGAGCAGTACTTC
cdr3_aa: CASSGSVGTRTYEQYF

v_call: TRBV19
clone_size: NA
d_call: NA
j_call: TRBJ1-2
cdr3_nt: TGTGCCAGTAGTAGGGGGTTTGGCTACACCTTC
cdr3_aa: CASSRGFGYTF

v_call: TRBV28
clone_size: NA
d_call: TRBD2
j_call: TRBJ2-5
cdr3_nt: TGTGCCAGCCTCGGGGGGTTGGACTCCAGGTACCAAGAGACCCAGTACTTC
cdr3_aa: CASLGGLDSRYQETQYF

v_call: TRBV18
clone_size: NA
d_call: TRBD2
j_call: TRBJ2-7
cdr3_nt: TGTGCCAGCTCACCACCGGGACTAGCGGGAAACGAGCAGTACTTC
cdr3_aa: CASSPPGLAGNEQYF

v_call: TRBV7-8
clone_size: NA
d_call: NA
j_call: TRBJ1-5
cdr3_nt: TGTGCCAGCAGCTTAGATAGGACTAATCAGCCCCAGCATTTT
cdr3_aa: CASSLDRTNQPQHF

v_call: TRBV27
clone_size: NA
d_call: NA
j_call: TRBJ1-1
cdr3_nt: TGTGCCAGCAGGCCCCGGGGGCAGGGCACTGAAGCTTTCTTT
cdr3_aa: CASRPRGQGTEAFF

v_call: TRBV6-5
clone_size: NA
d_call: NA
j_call: TRBJ1-2
cdr3_nt: TGTGCCAGCAGTTTTGGGACATCACCCGGCTATGGCTACACCTTC
cdr3_aa: CASSFGTSPGYGYTF

v_call: TRBV18
clone_size: NA
d_call: TRBD1
j_call: TRBJ1-5
cdr3_nt: TGTGCCAGCTCACCGGGACAGGGGAATCAGCCCCAGCATTTT
cdr3_aa: CASSPGQGNQPQHF

v_call: TRBV27
clone_size: NA
d_call: TRBD1
j_call: TRBJ2-1
cdr3_nt: TGTGCCAGCAGTTTTAAAGGACAGGGAATAAGTGAGCAGTTCTTC
cdr3_aa: CASSFKGQGISEQFF

v_call: TRBV5-1
clone_size: NA
d_call: TRBD1
j_call: TRBJ1-2
cdr3_nt: TGCGCCAGCAGCTTGGCCTCGGGACAGGGGGTTAACTATGGCTACACCTTC
cdr3_aa: CASSLASGQGVNYGYTF

v_call: TRBV29-1
clone_size: NA
d_call: NA
j_call: TRBJ2-7
cdr3_nt: TGCAGCGTTGAAGGGCGGACAGCTCTCGGGCACGAGCAGTACTTC
cdr3_aa: CSVEGRTALGHEQYF